Sequencing of this T cell receptor beta chain was carried out in a study of a mutant IDH1 vaccine in newly diagnosed glioma. On the study more broadly: Patients' prior therapy spanned radiotherapy, temozolomide, or both; most underwent both. Findings and limits, study-wide: 80% to 95% of patients showed vaccine-induced immune responses across multiple MHC alleles. Pseudoprogression appeared independent of alterations in top peripheral clonotypes.

Profiled with immunoSEQ multiplex PCR; TCRdb holds only in-frame clones, not every one. The repertoire holds about 98,000 clones, with approximately 90% as singletons. Time point in this sample: baseline, week 1 (first vaccination visit). Treatment in this sample: pre-vaccination baseline after standard-of-care therapy. Each of the donors came in with new WHO grade 3 or 4 astrocytomas that were IDH1-mutant and ATRX-lost. For this clone: Its antigen is not identified.

Sequences were derived from PBMCs, sampled from a glioma patient treated with radiotherapy, temozolomide or both. This TCR derives from a woman aged 50 to 60 with glioma.

CDR3 nucleotides: TGCGCCAGCAGTCCCACCTTAGGGACAGGGGGTGGCGAGCAGTACTTC. Protein: CASSPTLGTGGGEQYF. The rearrangement uses TRBV5-1 and TRBJ2-7, with TRBD1 matching over 11 bases. Trimming took 5 bases from V and 6 from J; bases not matched to a gene: 13. From germline, CDR1 is SGHRS and CDR2 YFSETQ. CDR3 length: 16 residues.